This TCR beta chain was obtained from a study of T cells after yellow fever vaccination. Each CDR3 protein is one row after TCRdb ran MiXCR on the 5' RACE reads. In the table there are some 500,000 distinct CDR3 sequences, roughly 13% of which are singletons. Study-level points and caveats: Although most clonotypes did not, a small share appeared in both CD4 and CD8 compartments. Post-booster samples contained most primary-vaccination clones (around 95% CD4, roughly 88% CD8).

This CDR3 is 16 amino acids long. Germline-derived CDR1 and CDR2 are SQVTM and ANQGSEA. V trimming: 5 bases; J trimming: 8 bases; junction bases outside the gene matches: 10. Of note for this clonotype: As yet, its antigen is unknown.

The origin of this receptor is a man aged 25 to 45 who received the YFV17D yellow fever vaccine. This sample comprised PBMCs, obtained on the day of the yellow fever booster vaccination. J is TRBJ2-2 and V is TRBV29-1; 14 bases are a match to TRBD2. Here the CDR3 DNA reads TGCAGCGTTCACGCGGGACTAGCGGGAGTTGCAGGGGAGCTGTTTTTT. Translated: CSVHAGLAGVAGELFF.